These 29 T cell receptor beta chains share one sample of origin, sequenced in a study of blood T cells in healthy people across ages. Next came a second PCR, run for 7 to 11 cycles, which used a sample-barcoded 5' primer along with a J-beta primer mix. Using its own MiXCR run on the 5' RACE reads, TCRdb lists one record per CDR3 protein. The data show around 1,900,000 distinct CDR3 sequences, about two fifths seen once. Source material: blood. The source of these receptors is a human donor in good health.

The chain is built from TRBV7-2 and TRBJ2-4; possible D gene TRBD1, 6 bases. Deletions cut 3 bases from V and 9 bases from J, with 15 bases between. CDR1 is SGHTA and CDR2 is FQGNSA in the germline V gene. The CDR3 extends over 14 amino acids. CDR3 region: CASSFVDRPGIQYF. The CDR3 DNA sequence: TGTGCCAGCAGCTTCGTCGACAGGCCGGGCATTCAGTACTTC.

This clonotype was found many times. The CDR3 loop reads CASSLRGEETQYF. The CDR3 DNA reads TGTGCCAGCAGTTTACGGGGTGAAGAGACCCAGTACTTC. The chain recombines TRBV12-3 or TRBV12-4 with TRBJ2-5, with D tentatively TRBD2 (5 bases). V was trimmed by 2 bases and J by 3 bases, leaving 7 bases between them. This CDR3 is built from 13 residues.

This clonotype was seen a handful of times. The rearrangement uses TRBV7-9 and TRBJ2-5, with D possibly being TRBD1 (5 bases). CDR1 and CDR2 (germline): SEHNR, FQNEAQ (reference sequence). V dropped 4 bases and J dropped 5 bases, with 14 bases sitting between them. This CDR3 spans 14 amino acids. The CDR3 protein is CASSSGQGTETQYF. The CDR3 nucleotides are TGTGCCAGCAGCTCTGGGCAGGGTACGGAGACCCAGTACTTC.

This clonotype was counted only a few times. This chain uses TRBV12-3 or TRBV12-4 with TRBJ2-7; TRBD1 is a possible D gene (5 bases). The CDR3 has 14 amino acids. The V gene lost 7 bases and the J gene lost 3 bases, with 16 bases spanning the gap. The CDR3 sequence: CASTLAGLYYEQYF. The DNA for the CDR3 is TGTGCCAGCACCTTGGCAGGGCTTTACTACGAGCAGTACTTC.

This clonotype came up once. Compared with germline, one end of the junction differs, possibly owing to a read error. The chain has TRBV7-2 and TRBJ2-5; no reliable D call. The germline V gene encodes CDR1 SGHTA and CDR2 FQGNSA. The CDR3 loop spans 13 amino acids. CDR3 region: CASSRLVQETLYF. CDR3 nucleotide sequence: TGTGCCAGCAGCCGGCTGGTCCAAGAGACCCTGTACTTC.

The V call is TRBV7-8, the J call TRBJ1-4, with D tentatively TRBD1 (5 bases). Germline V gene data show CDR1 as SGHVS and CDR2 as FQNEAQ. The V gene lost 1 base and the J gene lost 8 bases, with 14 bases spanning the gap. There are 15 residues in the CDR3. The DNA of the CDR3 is TGTGCCAGCAGCTTAGGTGGGACGGCCAGCGAAAAACTGTTTTTT. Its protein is CASSLGGTASEKLFF.

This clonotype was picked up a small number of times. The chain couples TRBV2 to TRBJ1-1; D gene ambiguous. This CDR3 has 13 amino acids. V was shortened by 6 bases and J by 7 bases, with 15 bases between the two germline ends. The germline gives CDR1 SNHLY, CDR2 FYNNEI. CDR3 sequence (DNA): TGTGCCAGCAGAGCGGGGTCGCCCTTTGAAGCTTTCTTT. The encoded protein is CASRAGSPFEAFF. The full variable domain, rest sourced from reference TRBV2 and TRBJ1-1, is EPEVTQTPSHQVTQMGQEVILRCVPISNHLYFYWYRQILGQKVEFLVSFYNNEISEKSEIFDDQFSVERPDGSNFTLKIRSTKLEDSAMYFCASRAGSPFEAFFGQGTRLTVV.

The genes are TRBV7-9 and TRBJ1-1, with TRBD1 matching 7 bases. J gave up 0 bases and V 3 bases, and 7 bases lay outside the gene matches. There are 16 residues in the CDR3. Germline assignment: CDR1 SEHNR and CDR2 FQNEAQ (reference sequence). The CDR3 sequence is CASSFFRGGLNTEAFF. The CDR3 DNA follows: TGTGCCAGCAGCTTCTTCAGGGGGGGGCTGAACACTGAAGCTTTCTTT.

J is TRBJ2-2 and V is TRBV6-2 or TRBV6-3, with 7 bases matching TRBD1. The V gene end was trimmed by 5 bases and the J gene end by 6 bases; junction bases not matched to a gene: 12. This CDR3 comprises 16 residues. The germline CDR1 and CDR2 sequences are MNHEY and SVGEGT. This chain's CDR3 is CASSGRQGGGPGELFF. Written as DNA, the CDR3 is TGTGCCAGCAGTGGCCGACAGGGTGGAGGTCCCGGGGAGCTGTTTTTT.

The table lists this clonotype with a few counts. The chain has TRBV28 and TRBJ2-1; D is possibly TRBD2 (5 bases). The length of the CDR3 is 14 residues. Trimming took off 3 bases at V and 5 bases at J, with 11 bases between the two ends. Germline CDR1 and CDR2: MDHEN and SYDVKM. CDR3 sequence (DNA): TGTGCCAGCAGTTTCCCGGGGTGGCACAATGAGCAGTTCTTC. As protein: CASSFPGWHNEQFF.

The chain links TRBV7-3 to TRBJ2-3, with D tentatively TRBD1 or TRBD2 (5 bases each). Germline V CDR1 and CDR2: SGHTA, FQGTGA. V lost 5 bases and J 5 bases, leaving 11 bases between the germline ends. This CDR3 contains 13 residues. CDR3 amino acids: CASSVGPLDTQYF. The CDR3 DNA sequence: TGTGCCAGCAGCGTGGGACCGCTAGATACGCAGTATTTT.

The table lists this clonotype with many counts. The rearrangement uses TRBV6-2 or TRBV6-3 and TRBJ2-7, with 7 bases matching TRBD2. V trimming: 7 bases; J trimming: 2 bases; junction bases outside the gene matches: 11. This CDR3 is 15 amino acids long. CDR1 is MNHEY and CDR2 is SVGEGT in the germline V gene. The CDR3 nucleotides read TGTGCCAGCAACCCTACTAGCGAAGGGGCCTACGAGCAGTACTTC. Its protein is CASNPTSEGAYEQYF.

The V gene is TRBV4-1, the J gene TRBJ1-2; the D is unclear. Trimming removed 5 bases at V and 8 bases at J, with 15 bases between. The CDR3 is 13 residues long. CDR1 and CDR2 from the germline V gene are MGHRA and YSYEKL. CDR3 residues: CASSARPWEGYTF. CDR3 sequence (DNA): TGCGCCAGCAGCGCGCGTCCCTGGGAAGGCTACACCTTC.

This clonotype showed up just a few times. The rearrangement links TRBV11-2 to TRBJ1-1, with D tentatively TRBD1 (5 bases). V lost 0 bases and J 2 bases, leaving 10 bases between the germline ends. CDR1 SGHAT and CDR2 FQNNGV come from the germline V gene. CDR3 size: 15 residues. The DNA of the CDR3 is TGTGCCAGCAGCTTAGATGGGGCAGGTAACACTGAAGCTTTCTTT. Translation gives CASSLDGAGNTEAFF.

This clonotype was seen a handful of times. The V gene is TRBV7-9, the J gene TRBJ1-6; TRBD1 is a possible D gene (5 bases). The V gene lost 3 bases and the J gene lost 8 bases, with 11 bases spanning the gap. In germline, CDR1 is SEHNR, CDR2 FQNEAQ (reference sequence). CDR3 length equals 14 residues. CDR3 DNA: TGTGCCAGCAGCTTGATCGGGGGAGATTCACCCCTCCACTTT. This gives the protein CASSLIGGDSPLHF.

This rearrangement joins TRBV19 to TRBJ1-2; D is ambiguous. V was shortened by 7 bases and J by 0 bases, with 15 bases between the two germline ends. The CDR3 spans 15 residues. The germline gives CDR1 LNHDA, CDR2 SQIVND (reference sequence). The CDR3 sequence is CASTRGGQANYGYTF. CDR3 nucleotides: TGTGCCAGTACCCGAGGTGGCCAGGCTAACTATGGCTACACCTTC.

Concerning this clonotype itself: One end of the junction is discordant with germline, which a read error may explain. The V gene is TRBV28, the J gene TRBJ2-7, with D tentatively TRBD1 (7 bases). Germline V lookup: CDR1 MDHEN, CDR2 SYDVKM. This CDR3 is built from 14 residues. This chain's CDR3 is CASSLVQGGSEQYF. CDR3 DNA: TGTGCCAGCAGTTTAGTGCAGGGGGGATCCGAGCAGTACTTT.

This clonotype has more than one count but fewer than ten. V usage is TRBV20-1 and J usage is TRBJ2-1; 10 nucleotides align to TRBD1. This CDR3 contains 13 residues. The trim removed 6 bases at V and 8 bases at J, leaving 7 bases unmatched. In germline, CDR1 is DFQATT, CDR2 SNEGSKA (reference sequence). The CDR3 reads CSARQGAIYEQFF. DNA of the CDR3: TGCAGTGCCCGACAGGGGGCTATCTATGAGCAGTTCTTC.

The CDR3 DNA follows: TGTGCCAGCAGTTTAGCGGGTTTGGATGGCTACACCTTC. Translated, it gives CASSLAGLDGYTF. This chain joins TRBV12-3 or TRBV12-4 and TRBJ1-2; no clear D. Trimming shortened V by 0 bases and J by 6 bases, and 8 bases separated the two germline ends. The CDR3 covers 13 residues.

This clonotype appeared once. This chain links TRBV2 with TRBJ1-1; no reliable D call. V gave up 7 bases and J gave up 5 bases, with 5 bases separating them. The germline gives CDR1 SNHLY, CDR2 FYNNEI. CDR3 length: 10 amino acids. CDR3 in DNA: TGTGCCAGCATGGGGACTGAAGCTTTCTTT. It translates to CASMGTEAFF.

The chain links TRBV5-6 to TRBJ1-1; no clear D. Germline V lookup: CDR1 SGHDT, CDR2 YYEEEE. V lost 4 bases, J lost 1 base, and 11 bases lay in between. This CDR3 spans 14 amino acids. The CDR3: CASSPSPGNTEAFF. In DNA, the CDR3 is TGTGCCAGCAGCCCCTCTCCAGGGAACACTGAAGCTTTCTTT. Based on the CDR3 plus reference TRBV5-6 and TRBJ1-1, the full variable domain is DAGVTQSPTHLIKTRGQQVTLRCSPKSGHDTVSWYQQALGQGPQFIFQYYEEEERQRGNFPDRFSGHQFPNYSSELNVNALLLGDSALYLCASSPSPGNTEAFFGQGTRLTVV.

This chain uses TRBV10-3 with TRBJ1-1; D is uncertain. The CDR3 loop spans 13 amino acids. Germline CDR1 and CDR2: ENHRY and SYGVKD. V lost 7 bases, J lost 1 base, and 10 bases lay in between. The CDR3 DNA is TGTGCCATCAATAAGGGCGAGAACACTGAAGCTTTCTTT. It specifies CAINKGENTEAFF.

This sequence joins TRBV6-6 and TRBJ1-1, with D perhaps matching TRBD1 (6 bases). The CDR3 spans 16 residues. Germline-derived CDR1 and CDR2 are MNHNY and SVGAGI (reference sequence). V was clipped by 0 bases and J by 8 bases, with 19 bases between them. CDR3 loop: CASSYSTPGGISEAFF. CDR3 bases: TGTGCCAGCAGTTACTCGACGCCGGGGGGCATATCAGAAGCTTTCTTT.

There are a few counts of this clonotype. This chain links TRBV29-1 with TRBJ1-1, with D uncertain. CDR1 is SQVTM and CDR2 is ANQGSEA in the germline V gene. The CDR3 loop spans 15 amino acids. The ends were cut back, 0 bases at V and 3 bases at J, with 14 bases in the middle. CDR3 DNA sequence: TGCAGCGTTGAAGAGATTGAGGTAGAGGACACTGAAGCTTTCTTT. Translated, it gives CSVEEIEVEDTEAFF.

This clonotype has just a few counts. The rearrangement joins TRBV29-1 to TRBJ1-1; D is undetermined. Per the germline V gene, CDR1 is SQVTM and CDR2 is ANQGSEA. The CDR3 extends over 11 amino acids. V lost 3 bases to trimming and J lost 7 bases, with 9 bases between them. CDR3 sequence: CSVDSSNEAFF. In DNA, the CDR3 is TGCAGCGTTGATTCCAGTAATGAAGCTTTCTTT.

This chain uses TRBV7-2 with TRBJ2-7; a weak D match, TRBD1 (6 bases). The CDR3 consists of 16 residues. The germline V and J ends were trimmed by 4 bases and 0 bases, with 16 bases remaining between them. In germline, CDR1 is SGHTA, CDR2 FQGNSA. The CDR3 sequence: CASSSVSGATSYEQYF. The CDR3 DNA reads TGTGCCAGCAGCTCAGTGTCAGGGGCCACCTCCTACGAGCAGTACTTC.

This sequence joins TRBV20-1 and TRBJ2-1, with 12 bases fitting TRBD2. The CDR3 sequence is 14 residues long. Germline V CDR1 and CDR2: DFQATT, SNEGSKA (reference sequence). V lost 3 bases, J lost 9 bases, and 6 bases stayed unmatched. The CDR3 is CSASSSGGASEQFF. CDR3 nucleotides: TGCAGTGCTAGTTCTAGCGGGGGGGCCAGTGAGCAGTTCTTC.

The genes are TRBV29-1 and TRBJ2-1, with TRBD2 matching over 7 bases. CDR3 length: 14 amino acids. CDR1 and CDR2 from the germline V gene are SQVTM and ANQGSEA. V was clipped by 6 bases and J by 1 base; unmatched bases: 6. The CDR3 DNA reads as TGCAGCGTCCTGGGGGGGTTATCCTACAATGAGCAGTTCTTC. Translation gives CSVLGGLSYNEQFF.

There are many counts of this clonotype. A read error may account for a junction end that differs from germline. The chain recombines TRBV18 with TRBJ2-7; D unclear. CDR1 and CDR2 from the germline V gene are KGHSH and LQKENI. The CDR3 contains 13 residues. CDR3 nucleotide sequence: TGCGCCAGCTCACCGCCGGTTACCTACGAGCAGTACTTC. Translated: CASSPPVTYEQYF.